A single sample gave rise to the 30 T cell receptor beta chains below, sequenced in a study of T cell repertoires in cytomegalovirus infection. TCRdb called the reads again in MiXCR, with one record for every CDR3 protein. This sample has 350,000 to 550,000 distinct CDR3 sequences, with under 40% found just once. Sequencing input: PBMCs. The receptors shown here come from a human donor in good health (CMV status not recorded). Some clones in this sample may be carry-over from other donors' samples.

This clonotype was recorded a few times. The chain joins TRBV20-1 to TRBJ1-5; D remains unclear. Germline V gene lookup returns CDR1 DFQATT and CDR2 SNEGSKA (reference sequence). The CDR3 totals 12 residues. In DNA form, the CDR3 reads TGCAGACACATCGATAGCAATCAGCCCCAGCATTTT. It specifies CRHIDSNQPQHF.

This clonotype turned up a few times. The junction departs from the called germline gene at one end, perhaps through a read error. The chain employs TRBV7-6 and TRBJ2-5, with D unresolved. Germline V gives CDR1 SGHVS, CDR2 FNYEAQ. The CDR3 runs to 14 residues. Here the CDR3 DNA reads TGTGCTAGCAGCCCGCATGAGGTCGTCGAGACCCAGTACTTC. Protein product: CASSPHEVVETQYF.

V gene TRBV12-3 or TRBV12-4 combines with J gene TRBJ2-5, with 7 nucleotides matching TRBD1. After removal of 6 bases from V and 3 bases from J, the junction contained 4 bases not matched to a gene. This CDR3 is 13 amino acids long. CDR3 sequence reads: CASRWGQKETQYF. In nucleotides, the CDR3 is TGTGCCAGCAGGTGGGGACAGAAAGAGACCCAGTACTTC.

The chain uses TRBV15 and TRBJ1-2, with 7 bases matching TRBD1. The CDR3 runs 14 residues. Germline V CDR1 and CDR2: LNHNV, YYDKDF (reference sequence). V lost 0 bases and J lost 7; bases outside the gene matches: 5. The CDR3 bases are TGTGCCACCAGCAGAGATCGCACAGGGGCTGGCTACACCTTC. Translated, it gives CATSRDRTGAGYTF.

The chain is built from TRBV7-9 and TRBJ2-3; a weak D match, TRBD1 (5 bases). There are 15 residues in the CDR3. Germline V gene data show CDR1 as SEHNR and CDR2 as FQNEAQ (reference sequence). V was clipped by 5 bases and J by 6 bases, with 18 bases between them. The CDR3 loop is CASSPRQKGLDTQYF. The CDR3 DNA follows: TGTGCCAGCAGCCCGAGACAAAAGGGGTTGGATACGCAGTATTTT.

The chain employs TRBV25-1 and TRBJ2-5; a weak D match, TRBD1 (7 bases). The ends were cut back, 5 bases at V and 5 bases at J, with 15 bases in the middle. The germline CDR1 and CDR2 sequences are MGHDK and SYGVNS. This CDR3 contains 14 residues. Here the CDR3 reads CASSPGGFGETQYF. Here the CDR3 DNA reads TGTGCCAGCAGTCCAGGGGGGTTTGGGGAGACCCAGTACTTC.

The chain uses TRBV12-3 or TRBV12-4 and TRBJ2-5, with D maybe TRBD1 (6 bases). The germline V and J ends were trimmed by 6 bases and 4 bases, with 15 bases remaining between them. The CDR3 length is 14 residues. As DNA, the CDR3 is TGTGCCAGCAGCTCACAGGGTGTCAGAGAGACCCAGTACTTC. Protein: CASSSQGVRETQYF.

As to this clonotype: A read error may account for a junction end that differs from germline. The V call is TRBV10-3, the J call TRBJ1-1; 9 positions match TRBD1. This CDR3 comprises 16 residues. Germline values: CDR1 ENHRY, CDR2 SYGVKD. CDR3 nucleotide sequence: TGTGCCCTCAGGGGGACACCGGGACAGGGTTACACTGAAGCTTTCTTT. This encodes CALRGTPGQGYTEAFF.

CDR3 coding DNA: TGTGCCAGCAGCTTCGACAGGGGAGGCGATGGCTACACCTTC. Protein product: CASSFDRGGDGYTF. V usage is TRBV7-2 and J usage is TRBJ1-2; 8 nucleotides agree with TRBD1. This CDR3 is 14 amino acids long. The germline V gene has CDR1 SGHTA and CDR2 FQGNSA. Germline trimming cut 3 bases from V and 6 bases from J; bases unmatched to any gene: 6. The full variable domain, rest sourced from reference TRBV7-2 and TRBJ1-2, is GAGVSQSPSNKVTEKGKDVELRCDPISGHTALYWYRQSLGQGLEFLIYFQGNSAPDKSGLPSDRFSAERTGGSVSTLTIQRTQQEDSAVYLCASSFDRGGDGYTFGSGTRLTVV.

The V call is TRBV14, the J call TRBJ2-2, with 8 nucleotides matching TRBD1. With V trimmed by 3 bases and J by 3 bases, 6 bases remained unmatched. The CDR3 loop spans 16 amino acids. CDR1 is SGHDN and CDR2 is FVKESK in the germline V gene. The DNA for the CDR3 is TGTGCCAGCAGCCAGGACAGGGCAGTGTACACCGGGGAGCTGTTTTTT. As protein: CASSQDRAVYTGELFF.

This chain connects TRBV3-1 to TRBJ2-1; 7 bases are shared with TRBD1. Germline trimming cut 4 bases from V and 8 bases from J; bases unmatched to any gene: 8. The germline gives CDR1 LGHDT, CDR2 YNNKEL (reference sequence). The CDR3 spans 14 residues. The CDR3 DNA is TGTGCCAGCAGCCCAACGACAGGGAGCTATGAGCAGTTCTTC. Its protein is CASSPTTGSYEQFF.

This clonotype was counted ten times or more. The V call is TRBV7-8, the J call TRBJ2-7; D gene uncertain. Germline assignment: CDR1 SGHVS and CDR2 FQNEAQ. There are 16 residues in the CDR3. V lost 5 bases and J lost 2, with 19 bases in between. Written as DNA, the CDR3 is TGTGCCAGCAGCCGCCGCACCCCGTCGGTAGCCTACGAGCAGTACTTC. It codes for CASSRRTPSVAYEQYF. The full variable domain, its missing parts supplied by reference TRBV7-8 and TRBJ2-7, is GAGVSQSPRYKVAKRGQDVALRCDPISGHVSLFWYQQALGQGPEFLTYFQNEAQLDKSGLPSDRFFAERPEGSVSTLKIQRTQQEDSAVYLCASSRRTPSVAYEQYFGPGTRLTVT.

V is TRBV19 and J is TRBJ1-2; the D is unclear. Germline CDR1 and CDR2: LNHDA and SQIVND (reference sequence). CDR3 length equals 15 residues. V was shortened by 1 base and J by 8 bases, with 17 bases between the two germline ends. CDR3 in amino acids: CASSIGGDLVVGYTF. CDR3 DNA: TGTGCCAGTAGTATAGGCGGAGATTTGGTTGTCGGCTACACCTTC.

The chain recombines TRBV29-1 with TRBJ2-5; 9 positions agree with TRBD1. The CDR3 contains 16 residues. Germline V CDR1 and CDR2: SQVTM, ANQGSEA. V gave up 4 bases and J gave up 5 bases; unmatched junction bases: 14. The chain's CDR3 is CSVVGGTGPLWETQYF. The DNA for the CDR3 is TGCAGCGTTGTTGGTGGGACAGGGCCGTTGTGGGAGACCCAGTACTTC.

The V call is TRBV7-9, the J call TRBJ2-1; a weak D match, TRBD2 (6 bases). The CDR3 extends over 16 amino acids. The V and J ends lost 5 bases and 3 bases respectively, with 17 bases between them. Germline V lookup: CDR1 SEHNR, CDR2 FQNEAQ (reference sequence). The CDR3 loop is CASSITGGLVYNEQFF. The CDR3 nucleotides read TGTGCCAGCAGCATAACCGGAGGGCTAGTCTACAATGAGCAGTTCTTC.

The chain uses TRBV7-2 and TRBJ2-1; D gene uncertain. Trimming cost V 2 bases and J 2 bases, with 4 bases left between them. Germline-derived CDR1 and CDR2 are SGHTA and FQGNSA. The CDR3 covers 13 residues. CDR3 loop: CASSLPAYNEQFF. For the CDR3, the DNA is TGTGCCAGCAGCTTACCAGCCTACAATGAGCAGTTCTTC.

In its sample, this clonotype ranks as medium-sized. The chain joins TRBV7-2 to TRBJ2-1, with D possibly matching TRBD2 (7 bases). CDR1 and CDR2 from the germline V gene are SGHTA and FQGNSA. The germline V and J ends were trimmed by 2 bases and 0 bases, with 11 bases remaining between them. The CDR3 extends over 16 amino acids. The CDR3 DNA reads as TGTGCCAGCAGCTTAAAGGGGGGGCACTCCTACAATGAGCAGTTCTTC. As protein: CASSLKGGHSYNEQFF.

The chain has TRBV7-2 and TRBJ2-3, with 12 positions matching TRBD2. There are 18 residues in the CDR3. Germline V gene sequence: CDR1 SGHTA, CDR2 FQGNSA. The V segment lost 5 bases and the J segment 2 bases; nucleotides outside the gene matches: 11. The CDR3 nucleotides read TGTGCCAGCAGCCCCCTCCCCCTAGCGGGGGGGTTCACAGATACGCAGTATTTT. It specifies CASSPLPLAGGFTDTQYF.

This clonotype came up once. The CDR3 does not end in the conserved phenylalanine or tryptophan, so this is likely a read error. The limits of the CDR3 on the DNA are not certain, so only TCRdb's listed CDR3 is given. J is TRBJ2-1 and V is TRBV7-9; the DNA was not compared with TRBD1, the D call given in the table. The CDR3 spans 12 amino acids, including both terminal residues. CDR1 SEHNR and CDR2 FQNEAQ come from the germline V gene (reference sequence). CDR3 protein: CASSWWGNEQLL.

The chain is built from TRBV15 and TRBJ2-5; maybe TRBD1 (6 bases). The CDR3 is 15 amino acids. The ends were cut back, 2 bases at V and 2 bases at J, with 12 bases in the middle. Germline assignment: CDR1 LNHNV and CDR2 YYDKDF (reference sequence). CDR3 loop: CATSRSGTTQETQYF. The DNA for the CDR3 is TGTGCCACCAGCAGATCCGGGACAACTCAAGAGACCCAGTACTTC.

This clonotype has a count of ten or more. This chain joins TRBV6-1 and TRBJ2-5; 10 bases are shared with TRBD2. This CDR3 comprises 16 residues. J gave up 4 bases and V 3 bases, and 8 bases lay outside the gene matches. Germline CDR1 MNHNS, CDR2 SASEGT. The CDR3 here is CASSDASGGVRETQYF. The DNA for the CDR3 is TGTGCCAGCAGTGATGCGAGCGGGGGGGTTCGAGAGACCCAGTACTTC.

This clonotype was found many times. This chain links TRBV12-3 or TRBV12-4 with TRBJ2-2; D is unresolved. This CDR3 spans 14 amino acids. V was trimmed by 1 base and J by 5 bases, leaving 8 bases between them. In DNA, the CDR3 is TGTGCCAGCAGTTTAGGTCAGCTTACCGGGGAGCTGTTTTTT. Translated: CASSLGQLTGELFF.

Regarding this clonotype: This may come from a read error, since a much larger clone is one base off. The rearrangement joins TRBV7-2 to TRBJ2-1, with 8 bases aligning to TRBD2. The CDR3 has 13 residues. Germline V CDR1 and CDR2: SGHTA, FQGNSA. CDR3 sequence reads: CASSFSGVNEQSF. DNA of the CDR3: TGTGCCAGCAGCTTTAGCGGGGTAAATGAGCAGTCCTTC.

A remark on this clonotype: A much larger clone lies a single base off, so this may be a read error. V is TRBV7-2 and J is TRBJ1-1; 8 nucleotides agree with TRBD1. Germline V gene sequence: CDR1 SGHTA, CDR2 FQGNSA. This CDR3 comprises 14 residues. This chain's CDR3 is CSSSQDRVRTEAFF. DNA of the CDR3: TGTTCCAGCAGCCAGGACAGGGTCCGGACTGAAGCTTTCTTT.

As concerns this clonotype: An end of the junction differs from the germline gene, which may be a read error. The J gene is TRBJ1-4, the V gene TRBV12-3 or TRBV12-4; tentatively, D is TRBD1 (6 bases). This CDR3 is 13 amino acids long. The CDR3 region has the DNA TGTGCCAGAAGTTTCACAGGGCGTGAAAAACTGTTTTTT. Protein: CARSFTGREKLFF.

Concerning this clonotype: This may be a read error: a much more frequent sequence differs by one nucleotide. The chain links TRBV7-9 to TRBJ2-7; tentative D call: TRBD2 (6 bases). Germline loops: CDR1 SEHNR, CDR2 FQNEAQ (reference sequence). The CDR3 length is 13 residues. The CDR3 sequence: CASSLGGGDEHYF. CDR3 coding DNA: TGTGCCAGCAGCTTAGGTGGAGGGGACGAGCATTACTTC.

The rearrangement uses TRBV19 and TRBJ1-1; tentatively, D is TRBD1 (5 bases). The germline CDR1 and CDR2 sequences are LNHDA and SQIVND (reference sequence). Trimming cost V 11 bases and J 2 bases, with 18 bases left between them. CDR3 length: 14 residues. CDR3 DNA sequence: TGTGCCGCCCAGGGTGCCGGAGTAAACACTGAAGCTTTCTTT. This translates into CAAQGAGVNTEAFF. The variable domain in full, completed from reference TRBV19 and TRBJ1-1, reads DGGITQSPKYLFRKEGQNVTLSCEQNLNHDAMYWYRQDPGQGLRLIYYSQIVNDFQKGDIAEGYSVSREKKESFPLTVTSAQKNPTAFYLCAAQGAGVNTEAFFGQGTRLTVV.

This clonotype has a handful of counts. V usage is TRBV6-2 or TRBV6-3 and J usage is TRBJ2-3; maybe TRBD2 (7 bases). This CDR3 contains 16 residues. Germline CDR1 MNHEY, CDR2 SVGEGT. Trimming took 8 bases from V and 0 from J, leaving 18 bases between them. CDR3 sequence (DNA): TGTGCCAGCTCGACAGTCCGGGGGGCCAGCACAGATACGCAGTATTTT. Protein: CASSTVRGASTDTQYF.

The chain combines TRBV24-1 with TRBJ2-2; D uncertain. This CDR3 region has 15 residues. Trimming left V 1 base short and J 3 bases short, with 8 bases between. Germline values: CDR1 KGHDR, CDR2 SFDVKD. This CDR3 is CATSDFGQDTGELFF. Here the CDR3 DNA reads TGTGCCACCAGTGATTTTGGGCAGGACACCGGGGAGCTGTTTTTT.

Of note for this clonotype: This could be a read error, since a much larger clone is one nucleotide away. It is likely a read error, because the conserved phenylalanine at the end of the CDR3 is missing. V is TRBV7-6 and J is TRBJ1-5; 7 bases agree with TRBD1. The CDR3 spans 15 residues. Germline V gene lookup returns CDR1 SGHVS and CDR2 FNYEAQ. Trimming cost V 1 base and J 1 base; bases outside gene matches: 1. This CDR3 reads CASSLGRGSNQPQHL. Here the CDR3 DNA reads TGTGCCAGCAGCTTAGGCAGGGGGAGCAATCAGCCCCAGCATTTG.